Sequencing of this T cell receptor beta chain was carried out in a study of shared clonotypes between healthy human individuals. Overall study results and limits: The expectation was that sequencing depth would affect clonotype sharing among donors. Generally, estimated richness proved larger in naive subsets than it did in memory subsets.

As handled by the study authors: ImmunoSEQ output held junction-only sequences without quality scores, so filtering differed. TCRdb keeps only in-frame clones here, not all; method: immunoSEQ multiplex PCR. D and trimming come from the DNA, and the V and J calls and clone size come from that table. The sample lists about 1 million clones; about 75% were seen once. The CDR3 loop spans 15 amino acids. The germline V and J ends were trimmed by 3 bases and 4 bases, with 14 bases remaining between them. The germline CDR1 and CDR2 sequences are SGHRS and YFSETQ. The authors divided CD4+ cells into CD45RA+ naive and CD45RA-negative memory subsets. Only one count was recorded for this clone. The antigen is undetermined.

Material for sequencing was memory CD4+ T cells sorted from blood. Subset noted: CD45RA-negative fraction. The J gene is TRBJ2-1, the V gene TRBV5-1; TRBD1 is a possible D gene (6 bases). The clonotype was recovered from a man aged 18-30 years in good health. The CDR3 DNA is TGCGCCAGCAGCTCCGGACAGCTAACATACAATGAGCAGTTCTTC. The encoded protein is CASSSGQLTYNEQFF. Full variable domain (outside the CDR3, taken from reference TRBV5-1 and TRBJ2-1): KAGVTQTPRYLIKTRGQQVTLSCSPISGHRSVSWYQQTPGQGLQFLFEYFSETQRNKGNFPGRFSGRQFSNSRSEMNVSTLELGDSALYLCASSSGQLTYNEQFFGPGTRLTVL.